This T cell receptor beta chain was obtained from a study of beta chain features in type 1 diabetes. The study, taken as a whole, reports: PCR might show a preference for shorter templates, equally across patients and controls.

In this sample, this clone turned up a few times. The antigen is not known. The CDR3 consists of 12 residues. V dropped 5 bases and J dropped 14; count of bases not matched to a gene: 9. Germline CDR1 and CDR2: SGHDN and FVKESK. Sampling consisted of one heparinised blood draw per donor, averaging around 120 mL. Purity exceeded 95% in all sorted populations. All of the isolated RNA was reverse transcribed, so expressed TCRB transcripts were sequenced. Clones were sequenced by immunoSEQ multiplex PCR, and TCRdb holds only the in-frame ones, with some missing. The sample holds 300,000 to 350,000 clones, 7% to 9% seen once.

The sequenced material came from central memory CD4+ T cells from blood. The chain has TRBV14 and TRBJ2-1; 7 bases align to TRBD2. The sequence derives from a woman aged 18-29 years in good health. CDR3 DNA sequence: TGTGCCAGCAGCAAAACGACCAGCGGGGAGTTCTTC. Translating it yields CASSKTTSGEFF.